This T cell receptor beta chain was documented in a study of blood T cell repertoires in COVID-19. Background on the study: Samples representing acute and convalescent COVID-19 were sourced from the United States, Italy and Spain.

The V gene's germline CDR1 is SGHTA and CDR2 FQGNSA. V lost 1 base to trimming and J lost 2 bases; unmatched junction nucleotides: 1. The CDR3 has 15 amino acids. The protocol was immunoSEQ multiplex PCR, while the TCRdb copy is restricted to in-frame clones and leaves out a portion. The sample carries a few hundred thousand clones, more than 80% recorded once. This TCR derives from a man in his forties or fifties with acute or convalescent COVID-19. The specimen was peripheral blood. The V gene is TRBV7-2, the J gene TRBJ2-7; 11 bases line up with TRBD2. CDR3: CASSLVAGGAYEQYF. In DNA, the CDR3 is TGTGCCAGCAGCTTAGTAGCGGGAGGGGCCTACGAGCAGTACTTC.